These T cell receptor beta chains were read from a single sample in a study of T cell responses to AZD1222 COVID-19 vaccine. Repertoires were generated with immunoSEQ multiplex PCR, while TCRdb's copy carries only in-frame clones and drops some. The profile shows about 160,000 clones, around 89% of them singletons. The starting material was peripheral blood, obtained 28 days after the second AZD1222 dose. These receptor sequences come from an adult who received the AZD1222 COVID-19 vaccine. The CDR3 runs from the conserved cysteine through the conserved F or W. The order of the fields is clone size, V gene, J gene, D gene, CDR3 protein, CDR3 DNA. D genes are given only for firm matches. Only some rows state a clone size, as once, few, many or a class for expanded clones.

clone size: NA; V gene: TRBV30; J gene: TRBJ1-6; D gene: NA; CDR3 protein: CAWSVRVVGNSPLHF; CDR3 DNA: TGTGCCTGGAGTGTAAGGGTCGTGGGGAATTCACCCCTCCACTTT
clone size: NA; V gene: TRBV4-1; J gene: TRBJ1-5; D gene: NA; CDR3 protein: CASSRSEDQPQHF; CDR3 DNA: TGCGCCAGCAGCCGCAGTGAAGATCAGCCCCAGCATTTT
clone size: once; V gene: TRBV19; J gene: TRBJ1-2; D gene: NA; CDR3 protein: CASSIIRAAGNYGYTF; CDR3 DNA: TGTGCCAGTAGTATCATCAGGGCTGCCGGAAACTATGGCTACACCTTC
clone size: once; V gene: TRBV6-4; J gene: TRBJ1-2; D gene: NA; CDR3 protein: CASSDEGFSGYTF; CDR3 DNA: TGTGCCAGCAGTGACGAAGGATTTAGTGGCTACACCTTC
clone size: NA; V gene: TRBV6-5; J gene: TRBJ1-2; D gene: NA; CDR3 protein: CASSYQAANYGYTF; CDR3 DNA: TGTGCCAGCAGTTACCAAGCCGCTAACTATGGCTACACCTTC
clone size: NA; V gene: TRBV5-1; J gene: TRBJ2-7; D gene: NA; CDR3 protein: CASRSPGRIYEQYF; CDR3 DNA: TGCGCCAGCAGAAGTCCGGGAAGGATCTACGAGCAGTACTTC
clone size: few; V gene: TRBV5-1; J gene: TRBJ2-3; D gene: TRBD2; CDR3 protein: CASSPGRGGDTQYF; CDR3 DNA: TGCGCCAGCAGCCCGGGTCGGGGGGGAGATACGCAGTATTTT
clone size: NA; V gene: TRBV15; J gene: TRBJ1-3; D gene: NA; CDR3 protein: CATSRGLLTGNTIYF; CDR3 DNA: TGTGCCACCAGCAGAGGGCTACTCACTGGAAACACCATATATTTT
clone size: NA; V gene: TRBV5-1; J gene: TRBJ1-2; D gene: NA; CDR3 protein: CASSFLGGDAGYTF; CDR3 DNA: TGCGCCAGCAGCTTCCTCGGAGGGGACGCTGGCTACACCTTC
clone size: NA; V gene: TRBV11-2; J gene: TRBJ2-1; D gene: NA; CDR3 protein: CASSLWTGPYNEQFF; CDR3 DNA: TGTGCCAGCAGCTTATGGACGGGGCCCTACAATGAGCAGTTCTTC
clone size: NA; V gene: TRBV11-2; J gene: TRBJ2-7; D gene: NA; CDR3 protein: CASSRAGLIYEQYF; CDR3 DNA: TGTGCCAGCAGCAGGGCAGGTCTTATCTACGAGCAGTACTTC
clone size: NA; V gene: TRBV5-1; J gene: TRBJ1-1; D gene: NA; CDR3 protein: CASSLRAGAGGTEAFF; CDR3 DNA: TGCGCCAGCAGCTTGAGGGCAGGGGCAGGTGGCACTGAAGCTTTCTTT
clone size: NA; V gene: TRBV6-5; J gene: TRBJ1-2; D gene: NA; CDR3 protein: CASYSSLGYTF; CDR3 DNA: TGTGCCAGCTACTCCTCCCTGGGCTACACCTTC
clone size: NA; V gene: TRBV29-1; J gene: TRBJ2-7; D gene: NA; CDR3 protein: CSVRAGRSGNYEQYF; CDR3 DNA: TGCAGCGTGAGGGCTGGCAGGTCGGGTAACTACGAGCAGTACTTC
clone size: NA; V gene: TRBV19; J gene: TRBJ1-4; D gene: NA; CDR3 protein: CASSIDLGGATNEKLFF; CDR3 DNA: TGTGCCAGTAGTATAGATCTGGGCGGCGCAACTAATGAAAAACTGTTTTTT
clone size: NA; V gene: TRBV19; J gene: TRBJ2-6; D gene: NA; CDR3 protein: CASSIEGFSGANVLTF; CDR3 DNA: TGTGCCAGTAGTATAGAAGGGTTCTCTGGGGCCAACGTCCTGACTTTC
clone size: NA; V gene: TRBV12-3/TRBV12-4; J gene: TRBJ1-1; D gene: NA; CDR3 protein: CASSLNIGLGAFF; CDR3 DNA: TGTGCCAGCAGTCTAAACATCGGACTGGGAGCTTTCTTT
clone size: NA; V gene: TRBV27; J gene: TRBJ1-6; D gene: NA; CDR3 protein: CASSLLSAYNSPLHF; CDR3 DNA: TGTGCCAGCAGTCTGCTTAGCGCCTATAATTCACCCCTCCACTTT
clone size: NA; V gene: TRBV5-1; J gene: TRBJ1-2; D gene: NA; CDR3 protein: CASSLEVPSINYGYTF; CDR3 DNA: TGCGCCAGCAGCTTGGAAGTGCCTTCCATTAACTATGGCTACACCTTC
clone size: NA; V gene: TRBV4-2; J gene: TRBJ2-2; D gene: NA; CDR3 protein: CASSQDRGTGELFF; CDR3 DNA: TGTGCCAGCAGCCAAGATAGAGGCACCGGGGAGCTGTTTTTT
clone size: NA; V gene: TRBV7-8; J gene: TRBJ1-2; D gene: NA; CDR3 protein: CASSSGRQGYTF; CDR3 DNA: TGTGCCAGCAGCTCCGGGCGGCAGGGCTACACCTTC
clone size: NA; V gene: TRBV6-6; J gene: TRBJ2-6; D gene: NA; CDR3 protein: CASSQSSSGANVLTF; CDR3 DNA: TGTGCCAGCAGTCAATCAAGCTCTGGGGCCAACGTCCTGACTTTC
clone size: NA; V gene: TRBV5-1; J gene: TRBJ2-2; D gene: NA; CDR3 protein: CASSFGALNTGELFF; CDR3 DNA: TGCGCCAGCAGCTTCGGGGCGCTGAACACCGGGGAGCTGTTTTTT
clone size: NA; V gene: TRBV3-1/TRBV3-2; J gene: TRBJ2-7; D gene: NA; CDR3 protein: CASSQVSSYEQYF; CDR3 DNA: TGTGCCAGCAGCCAAGTTTCCAGCTACGAGCAGTACTTC
clone size: NA; V gene: TRBV7-8; J gene: TRBJ2-7; D gene: NA; CDR3 protein: CASSPYRDEGEQYF; CDR3 DNA: TGTGCCAGCAGCCCATACCGGGACGAGGGCGAGCAGTACTTC
clone size: few; V gene: TRBV29-1; J gene: TRBJ1-2; D gene: TRBD1; CDR3 protein: CSVGERTGAYGYTF; CDR3 DNA: TGCAGCGTTGGAGAGAGGACAGGGGCCTATGGCTACACCTTC
clone size: once; V gene: TRBV29-1; J gene: TRBJ2-2; D gene: TRBD1; CDR3 protein: CSVDRGPTGELFF; CDR3 DNA: TGCAGCGTCGACAGGGGGCCCACCGGGGAGCTGTTTTTT
clone size: NA; V gene: TRBV7-3; J gene: TRBJ1-2; D gene: NA; CDR3 protein: CASSLTGTGTNYGYTF; CDR3 DNA: TGTGCCAGCAGCTTAACCGGGACGGGGACTAACTATGGCTACACCTTC
clone size: NA; V gene: TRBV4-1; J gene: TRBJ2-2; D gene: TRBD2; CDR3 protein: CASSQGLAVISPGELFF; CDR3 DNA: TGCGCCAGCAGCCAGGGACTAGCTGTAATATCTCCCGGGGAGCTGTTTTTT